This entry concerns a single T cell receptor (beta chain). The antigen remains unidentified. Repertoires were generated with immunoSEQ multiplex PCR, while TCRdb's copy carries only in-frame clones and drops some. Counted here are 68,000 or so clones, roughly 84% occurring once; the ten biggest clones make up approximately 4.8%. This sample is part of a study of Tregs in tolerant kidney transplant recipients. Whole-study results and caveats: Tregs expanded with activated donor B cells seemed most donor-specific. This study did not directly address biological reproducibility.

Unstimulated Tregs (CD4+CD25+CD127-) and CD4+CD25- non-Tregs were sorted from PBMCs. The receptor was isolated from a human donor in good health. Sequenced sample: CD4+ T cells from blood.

The CDR3 here is CASSSSCDSPPTYEQYF. The CDR3 region has the DNA TGCGCCAGCAGTTCCTCGTGTGACTCTCCCCCCACCTACGAGCAGTACTTC. This rearrangement joins TRBV23-1 to TRBJ2-7; no clear D. TRBV23-1 has ORF status, its function being uncertain. This CDR3 spans 17 amino acids. Trimming pared 5 bases from V and 2 bases from J, leaving 22 bases between.